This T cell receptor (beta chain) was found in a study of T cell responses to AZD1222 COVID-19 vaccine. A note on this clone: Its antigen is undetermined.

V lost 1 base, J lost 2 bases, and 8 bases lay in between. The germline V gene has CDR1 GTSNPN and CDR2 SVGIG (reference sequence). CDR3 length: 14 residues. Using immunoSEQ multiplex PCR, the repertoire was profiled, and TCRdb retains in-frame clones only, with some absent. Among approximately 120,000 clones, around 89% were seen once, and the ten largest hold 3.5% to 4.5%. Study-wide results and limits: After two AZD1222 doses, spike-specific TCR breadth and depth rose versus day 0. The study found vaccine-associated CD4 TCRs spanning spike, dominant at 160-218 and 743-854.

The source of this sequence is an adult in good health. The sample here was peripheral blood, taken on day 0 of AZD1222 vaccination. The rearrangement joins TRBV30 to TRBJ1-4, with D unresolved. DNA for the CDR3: TGTGCCTGGAGTGGTCGCAGCACTAATGAAAAACTGTTTTTT. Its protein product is CAWSGRSTNEKLFF. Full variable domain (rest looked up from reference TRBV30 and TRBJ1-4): SQTIHQWPATLVQPVGSPLSLECTVEGTSNPNLYWYRQAAGRGLQLLFYSVGIGQISSEVPQNLSASRPQDRQFILSSKKLLLSDSGFYLCAWSGRSTNEKLFFGSGTQLSVL.